A single sample gave rise to the 10 T cell receptor beta chains below, sequenced in a study of blood T cell repertoires in COVID-19. This table comes from immunoSEQ multiplex PCR, and its TCRdb copy is limited to in-frame clones, with some not included. The sample lists 230,000 or so clones, around 88% occurring once. The sample taken for sequencing was PBMCs or T cells enriched from blood (not recorded which). The receptors were sampled from a woman aged 50 to 60 with acute COVID-19.

The chain employs TRBV4-2 and TRBJ1-1, with 8 bases fitting TRBD1. Germline values: CDR1 LGHNA, CDR2 YNFKEQ. This CDR3 is built from 16 residues. V trimming: 3 bases; J trimming: 4 bases; junction bases outside the gene matches: 10. CDR3 DNA sequence: TGTGCCAGCAGCCAGCGAGACAGGGGTGTAGGCACTGAAGCTTTCTTT. Translated, it gives CASSQRDRGVGTEAFF.

This chain uses TRBV27 with TRBJ1-1; 8 nucleotides align to TRBD1. The V segment lost 3 bases and the J segment 0 bases; nucleotides outside the gene matches: 3. This CDR3 has 15 amino acids. The germline gives CDR1 MNHEY, CDR2 SMNVEV (reference sequence). CDR3 sequence (DNA): TGTGCCAGCAGTTTGCTGACAGGGGTGAACACTGAAGCTTTCTTT. Its translation: CASSLLTGVNTEAFF.

The chain employs TRBV10-3 and TRBJ2-5; 10 bases line up with TRBD2. This CDR3 is 15 amino acids long. Germline trimming cut 2 bases from V and 4 bases from J; bases unmatched to any gene: 4. Per the germline V gene, CDR1 is ENHRY and CDR2 is SYGVKD. CDR3 DNA: TGTGCCATCAGTGAGGGGCTAGCGGGAGTAGAGACCCAGTACTTC. Amino acid sequence: CAISEGLAGVETQYF.

This chain uses TRBV7-9 with TRBJ2-5, with D possibly TRBD1 on 6 matching bases. Germline CDR1 is SEHNR and CDR2 is FQNEAQ (reference sequence). V lost 4 bases to trimming and J lost 5 bases, with 23 bases between them. The CDR3 contains 17 residues. The CDR3 spells CASSSSPGTLEGETQYF. Written as DNA, the CDR3 is TGTGCCAGCAGCTCCTCCCCCGGGACACTTGAGGGGGAGACCCAGTACTTC.

The V call is TRBV7-9, the J call TRBJ2-5; possibly TRBD2 for D (6 bases). This CDR3 comprises 15 residues. Germline loops: CDR1 SEHNR, CDR2 FQNEAQ (reference sequence). Trimming shortened V by 6 bases and J by 7 bases, and 21 bases separated the two germline ends. The CDR3 DNA sequence: TGTGCCAGCAGACCCGGGGTCGGGTACGGGGGGACCCAGTACTTC. This codes for CASRPGVGYGGTQYF.

This sequence joins TRBV14 and TRBJ2-7, with TRBD1 as a possible D gene (5 bases). The CDR3 sequence is 11 residues long. The V end lost 5 bases, the J end lost 7 bases, and 9 bases lay between the germline ends. Per germline, CDR1 SGHDN and CDR2 FVKESK. The CDR3 protein is CASSSQGEQYF. The CDR3 nucleotides are TGTGCCAGCAGCAGTCAGGGAGAGCAGTACTTC. The full variable domain, completed using reference TRBV14 and TRBJ2-7, is EAGVTQFPSHSVIEKGQTVTLRCDPISGHDNLYWYRRVMGKEIKFLLHFVKESKQDESGMPNNRFLAERTGGTYSTLKVQPAELEDSGVYFCASSSQGEQYFGPGTRLTVT.

The chain has TRBV6-1 and TRBJ2-3; 13 nucleotides align to TRBD2. The CDR3 totals 17 residues. In germline, CDR1 is MNHNS, CDR2 SASEGT. The J segment lost 6 bases and the V segment lost 2 bases, leaving 8 bases of the junction unmatched. As DNA, the CDR3 is TGTGCCAGCAGTGAATTAGGACTAGCGGGAGAGGCGGATACGCAGTATTTT. Amino acids: CASSELGLAGEADTQYF.

The gene calls are TRBV2 and TRBJ2-3; TRBD2 agrees at 11 bases. Per the germline V gene, CDR1 is SNHLY and CDR2 is FYNNEI. V gave up 11 bases and J gave up 6 bases; unmatched junction bases: 10. This CDR3 is 14 amino acids long. The CDR3 sequence is CAGPVLAGDDTQYF. CDR3 DNA: TGTGCCGGACCCGTACTAGCGGGAGATGATACGCAGTATTTT.

The chain couples TRBV2 to TRBJ2-1; D perhaps matches TRBD2 (6 bases). Germline V gene data show CDR1 as SNHLY and CDR2 as FYNNEI. The CDR3 consists of 13 residues. V was trimmed by 6 bases and J by 11 bases, leaving 17 bases between them. The CDR3 loop is CASSPRPEGQQFF. In DNA form, the CDR3 reads TGTGCCAGCAGCCCCCGCCCGGAGGGACAGCAGTTCTTC. The variable domain in full, completed from reference TRBV2 and TRBJ2-1, reads EPEVTQTPSHQVTQMGQEVILRCVPISNHLYFYWYRQILGQKVEFLVSFYNNEISEKSEIFDDQFSVERPDGSNFTLKIRSTKLEDSAMYFCASSPRPEGQQFFGPGTRLTVL.

This chain uses TRBV3-1 (or the pseudogene TRBV3-2) with TRBJ1-1; D is ambiguous. The CDR3 spans 14 residues. The germline gives CDR1 LGHDT, CDR2 YNNKEL (reference sequence). V lost 1 base and J 2 bases, leaving 8 bases between the germline ends. CDR3 loop: CASSQALPNTEAFF. The CDR3 DNA reads TGTGCCAGCAGCCAAGCCCTCCCCAACACTGAAGCTTTCTTT.